This TCR beta chain was sequenced for a study of shared clonotypes between healthy human individuals. Notes on this clone: What it recognizes is unknown.

Germline-derived CDR1 and CDR2 are WSHSY and SAAADI. The CDR3 loop spans 13 amino acids. The protocol was immunoSEQ multiplex PCR, while the TCRdb copy is restricted to in-frame clones and leaves out a portion. The sample records around 550,000 clones, 90% to 97% being singletons. Study observations and caveats: Approximately 4.6% of naive CD4 clonotypes were common to a handful of donors.

Material for sequencing was naive CD4+ T cells sorted from blood. Regarding subset: CD45RA+ positively selected. The V call is TRBV10-2, the J call TRBJ2-5, with 7 nucleotides matching TRBD2. TRBJ2-7 explains the end of the DNA better; the J call may be wrong. This receptor was taken from a woman in her twenties or thirties in good health. The CDR3 region is CASRREATYEQYF. The CDR3 nucleotides read TGCGCCAGCAGACGGGAGGCAACCTACGAGCAGTACTTC.